Shown below are 18 T cell receptor beta chains from a single sample sequenced in a study of cytomegalovirus exposure and HLA in healthy donors. The PCR employed 60 Vbeta primers together with 13 Jbeta primers. Method: immunoSEQ multiplex PCR; TCRdb's copy keeps in-frame clones and lacks some. The sample contains around 160,000 clones, roughly 79% of which appear only once. The sequencing input was PBMCs. The source of these receptors is a woman in her thirties or forties in good health and CMV-seropositive.

V usage is TRBV5-4 and J usage is TRBJ1-1; no reliable D call. The ends were cut back, 1 base at V and 1 base at J, with 11 bases in the middle. The CDR3 loop spans 15 amino acids. Germline assignment: CDR1 SGHNT and CDR2 YYREEE (reference sequence). The CDR3 nucleotides are TGTGCCAGCAGCTTGAGCAGGCGGGAGAACACTGAAGCTTTCTTT. It codes for CASSLSRRENTEAFF. The full variable domain, rest sourced from reference TRBV5-4 and TRBJ1-1, is ETGVTQSPTHLIKTRGQQVTLRCSSQSGHNTVSWYQQALGQGPQFIFQYYREEENGRGNFPPRFSGLQFPNYSSELNVNALELDDSALYLCASSLSRRENTEAFFGQGTRLTVV.

In regard to this clone: Other DNA sequences from this sample encode an identical CDR3 as well. The gene calls are TRBV30 and TRBJ1-5; TRBD1 matches at 7 bases. In germline, CDR1 is GTSNPN, CDR2 SVGIG (reference sequence). The CDR3 spans 14 residues. Trimming at V came to 2 bases and at J to 2 bases, leaving 3 bases not matched to a gene. The CDR3: CAWSYTGGNQPQHF. CDR3 in DNA: TGTGCCTGGAGTTACACAGGGGGCAATCAGCCCCAGCATTTT. The whole variable domain, filled in from reference TRBV30 and TRBJ1-5, reads SQTIHQWPATLVQPVGSPLSLECTVEGTSNPNLYWYRQAAGRGLQLLFYSVGIGQISSEVPQNLSASRPQDRQFILSSKKLLLSDSGFYLCAWSYTGGNQPQHFGDGTRLSIL.

In regard to this clone: Other DNA sequences of this sample code for an identical CDR3. The chain combines TRBV6-4 with TRBJ2-3; 9 bases are shared with TRBD2. With V trimmed by 3 bases and J by 1 base, 2 bases remained unmatched. This CDR3 has 15 residues. The germline CDR1 and CDR2 sequences are MRHNA and SNTAGT. The CDR3 loop is CASSESGGRTDTQYF. In nucleotides, the CDR3 is TGTGCCAGCAGTGAGAGCGGGGGGCGCACAGATACGCAGTATTTT.

V gene TRBV27 combines with J gene TRBJ2-1; maybe TRBD2 (6 bases). Germline lookup yields CDR1 MNHEY and CDR2 SMNVEV (reference sequence). The CDR3 totals 14 residues. V was trimmed by 4 bases and J by 9 bases, leaving 16 bases between them. Written as DNA, the CDR3 is TGTGCCAGCAGTTCTGGGGGGTATCGTAGTGAGCAGTTCTTC. Translated: CASSSGGYRSEQFF.

The chain carries TRBV5-1 and TRBJ2-2; TRBD2 agrees at 13 bases. Trimming cost V 4 bases and J 8 bases; bases outside gene matches: 14. The CDR3 covers 18 residues. From germline, CDR1 is SGHRS and CDR2 YFSETQ. The DNA for the CDR3 is TGCGCCAGCAGCCTATCCGGAGGACTAGCGGGGGACGGGGGGGAGCTGTTTTTT. It specifies CASSLSGGLAGDGGELFF.

The chain is built from TRBV25-1 and TRBJ2-5; D possibly corresponds to TRBD1 (5 bases). The assigned J gene may be wrong: the sequence end matches TRBJ2-7 better. CDR1 is MGHDK and CDR2 is SYGVNS in the germline V gene. The CDR3 extends over 17 amino acids. The CDR3 bases are TGTGCCAGCAGTGAATGGGGCCCGGCAGCTACAACCTACGAGCAGTACTTC. Encoded protein: CASSEWGPAATTYEQYF.

The V call is TRBV15, the J call TRBJ1-4, with D uncertain. The ends were cut back, 1 base at V and 5 bases at J, with 8 bases in the middle. This CDR3 spans 14 amino acids. Germline V gene lookup returns CDR1 LNHNV and CDR2 YYDKDF (reference sequence). CDR3 sequence: CATSRVRFNEKLFF. The CDR3 DNA reads TGTGCCACCAGCAGAGTCAGGTTCAATGAAAAACTGTTTTTT.

The chain recombines TRBV5-1 with TRBJ1-6; 7 bases are shared with TRBD1. Germline CDR1 is SGHRS and CDR2 is YFSETQ. Trimming at V came to 0 bases and at J to 7 bases, leaving 4 bases not matched to a gene. The length of the CDR3 is 15 residues. The CDR3 DNA reads as TGCGCCAGCAGCTTGGGGGACAGTTTCAATTCACCCCTCCACTTT. Protein product: CASSLGDSFNSPLHF.

The rearrangement links TRBV6-6 to TRBJ2-7, with 8 bases that match TRBD1. The ends lost 6 bases at V and 3 bases at J; junction bases unmatched: 4. The V gene's germline CDR1 is MNHNY and CDR2 SVGAGI (reference sequence). This CDR3 is 13 amino acids long. CDR3 nucleotide sequence: TGTGCCAGCAGCCGAGGACAGGGCTACGAGCAGTACTTC. It encodes CASSRGQGYEQYF.

This clone was observed once. In DNA form, the CDR3 reads TGCGCCAGCAGCACCTCCGGGACTAGAATAGGGGAGACCCAGTACTTC. Translated: CASSTSGTRIGETQYF. V is TRBV5-1 and J is TRBJ2-5; 8 bases are a match to TRBD2. The germline CDR1 and CDR2 sequences are SGHRS and YFSETQ. V shed 4 bases and J 5 bases; nucleotides not matched to a gene: 13. The CDR3 consists of 16 residues.

The J gene is TRBJ1-1, the V gene TRBV19; weak D call: TRBD1 (5 bases). The CDR3 has 14 amino acids. Trimming pared 4 bases from V and 5 bases from J, leaving 14 bases between. In germline, CDR1 is LNHDA, CDR2 SQIVND (reference sequence). The CDR3 bases are TGTGCCAGTAGTACCGGTGGGGCTTCGACTGAAGCTTTCTTT. It specifies CASSTGGASTEAFF.

The chain has TRBV7-3 and TRBJ2-2; the D gene is possibly TRBD2 (6 bases). Trimming shortened V by 5 bases and J by 5 bases, and 18 bases separated the two germline ends. CDR1 and CDR2 from the germline V gene are SGHTA and FQGTGA. CDR3 length equals 16 residues. CDR3 region: CASSPQSSATTGELFF. The CDR3 DNA reads as TGTGCCAGCAGCCCACAATCTAGCGCCACGACCGGGGAGCTGTTTTTT.

Regarding this clone: The junction departs from the called germline gene at one end, perhaps through a read error. The chain employs TRBV2 and TRBJ2-7, with 9 bases matching TRBD1. This CDR3 comprises 10 residues. Per the germline V gene, CDR1 is SNHLY and CDR2 is FYNNEI. In nucleotides, the CDR3 is TGTGCCAGCAGTTGGGACAGGGTAGTGTGG. It is translated as CASSWDRVVW.

J is TRBJ2-1 and V is TRBV4-2, with 15 nucleotides matching TRBD2. CDR1 is LGHNA and CDR2 is YNFKEQ in the germline V gene. With 4 bases clipped from V and 1 base from J, the junction kept 2 bases outside the gene matches. The CDR3 runs 17 residues. The CDR3, as DNA: TGTGCCAGCAGCCGGACTAGCGGGGGGGCATCCTACAATGAGCAGTTCTTC. Protein product: CASSRTSGGASYNEQFF.

This chain connects TRBV9 to TRBJ2-3; TRBD1 matches 7 bases. The length of the CDR3 is 17 residues. Germline assignment: CDR1 SGDLS and CDR2 YYNGEE. J lost 2 bases, V lost 4 bases, and 13 bases had no gene match. The CDR3 DNA follows: TGTGCCAGCAGCCCCAATTACTTCGACAGGGCCACAGATACGCAGTATTTT. Residues: CASSPNYFDRATDTQYF. Using reference TRBV9 and TRBJ2-3 for the parts outside the CDR3, the full variable domain is DSGVTQTPKHLITATGQRVTLRCSPRSGDLSVYWYQQSLDQGLQFLIQYYNGEERAKGNILERFSAQQFPDLHSELNLSSLELGDSALYFCASSPNYFDRATDTQYFGPGTRLTVL.

This chain joins TRBV28 and TRBJ1-2, with D maybe TRBD1 (5 bases). This CDR3 is built from 13 residues. In germline, CDR1 is MDHEN, CDR2 SYDVKM. The V end was cut by 5 bases, the J end by 4 bases, with 11 bases between. The CDR3 loop is CASSVQGPYGYTF. DNA for the CDR3: TGTGCCAGCAGTGTGCAGGGCCCCTATGGCTACACCTTC.

A single count supports this clone. V gene TRBV10-2 combines with J gene TRBJ2-3; 9 nucleotides match TRBD2. The germline CDR1 and CDR2 sequences are WSHSY and SAAADI. Trimming cost V 6 bases and J 4 bases; bases outside gene matches: 5. The CDR3 runs 14 residues. For the CDR3, the DNA is TGCGCCAGCAGGGACGGCGGGGGGGCAGATACGCAGTATTTT. It encodes CASRDGGGADTQYF.

The chain is built from TRBV6-6 and TRBJ1-4; 7 bases align to TRBD1. CDR3 length: 15 amino acids. Germline V lookup: CDR1 MNHNY, CDR2 SVGAGI (reference sequence). The junction had 4 bases not matched to a gene; V was cut back by 6 bases and J by 0 bases. DNA for the CDR3: TGTGCCAGCAGAGGGACAGTTTCAACTAATGAAAAACTGTTTTTT. Translated, it gives CASRGTVSTNEKLFF.